One and the same sample provided the 32 T cell receptor beta chains below, sequenced in a study of T cell responses to AZD1222 COVID-19 vaccine. This table comes from immunoSEQ multiplex PCR, and its TCRdb copy is limited to in-frame clones, with some not included. The table includes 120,000 or so clones, around nine tenths detected once. The input for sequencing was peripheral blood, taken on day 0 of MenACWY control vaccination. These receptors were collected from an adult in good health.

This sequence joins TRBV5-1 and TRBJ1-6, with D tentatively TRBD1 (6 bases). The CDR3 totals 17 residues. The V end lost 0 bases, the J end lost 7 bases, and 17 bases lay between the germline ends. CDR1 is SGHRS, CDR2 YFSETQ, per germline. The CDR3 sequence: CASSLAGPGAVNSPLHF. As DNA, the CDR3 is TGCGCCAGCAGCTTGGCGGGCCCGGGGGCTGTGAATTCACCCCTCCACTTT. The full variable domain, with the rest looked up from reference TRBV5-1 and TRBJ1-6, is KAGVTQTPRYLIKTRGQQVTLSCSPISGHRSVSWYQQTPGQGLQFLFEYFSETQRNKGNFPGRFSGRQFSNSRSEMNVSTLELGDSALYLCASSLAGPGAVNSPLHFGNGTRLTVT.

This clone appeared a few times. V and J are TRBV4-1 and TRBJ1-4; D is perhaps TRBD1 (5 bases). CDR1 is MGHRA and CDR2 is YSYEKL in the germline V gene. This CDR3 is 14 amino acids long. V was shortened by 4 bases and J by 7 bases, with 13 bases between the two germline ends. The CDR3 protein is CASSLVGGSEKLFF. In DNA, the CDR3 is TGCGCCAGCAGCCTGGTGGGGGGGAGTGAAAAACTGTTTTTT.

This clone occurred a few times. The V and J genes are TRBV5-4 and TRBJ2-7, with 9 bases lining up with TRBD2. CDR3 length equals 16 residues. Germline assignment: CDR1 SGHNT and CDR2 YYREEE (reference sequence). V trimming: 4 bases; J trimming: 4 bases; junction bases outside the gene matches: 12. The CDR3 region is CASSPKGGSGSYEQYF. In nucleotides, the CDR3 is TGTGCCAGCAGCCCCAAAGGAGGTAGCGGGAGTTACGAGCAGTACTTC. Together with reference TRBV5-4 and TRBJ2-7, the CDR3 gives the full variable domain: ETGVTQSPTHLIKTRGQQVTLRCSSQSGHNTVSWYQQALGQGPQFIFQYYREEENGRGNFPPRFSGLQFPNYSSELNVNALELDDSALYLCASSPKGGSGSYEQYFGPGTRLTVT.

CDR3 DNA sequence: TGCGCCAGCAGCCAAGTCTTTCTTGGGGCCAACGTCCTGACTTTC. Translation gives CASSQVFLGANVLTF. The chain uses TRBV4-1 and TRBJ2-6; D gene unclear. Germline values: CDR1 MGHRA, CDR2 YSYEKL. Trimming removed 1 base at V and 3 bases at J, with 7 bases between. This CDR3 contains 15 residues.

This CDR3 is CASSPTHGQGNTEAFF. CDR3 sequence (DNA): TGTGCCAGCAGCCCGACGCATGGACAGGGGAACACTGAAGCTTTCTTT. The genes are TRBV7-9 and TRBJ1-1, with TRBD1 matching over 8 bases. The CDR3 totals 16 residues. V dropped 5 bases and J dropped 1; count of bases not matched to a gene: 9. Germline CDR1 and CDR2: SEHNR and FQNEAQ (reference sequence).

Only one count was recorded for this clone. The V call is TRBV7-8, the J call TRBJ1-1, with D maybe TRBD1 (5 bases). The length of the CDR3 is 13 residues. Per germline, CDR1 SGHVS and CDR2 FQNEAQ. V was cut by 5 bases and J by 12 bases, with 19 bases left in between. CDR3 region: CASSPAVGAETFF. As DNA, the CDR3 is TGTGCCAGCAGCCCAGCGGTAGGGGCGGAGACTTTCTTT.

This chain links TRBV12-3 or TRBV12-4 with TRBJ2-5; D remains ambiguous. The CDR3 is 12 amino acids. Between the trimmed V and J ends, which lost 5 bases and 4 bases, there was a span of 8 bases. The CDR3 coding sequence is TGTGCCAGCAGTCTAGAGAGAGAGACCCAGTACTTC. Translation gives CASSLERETQYF.

The V and J genes are TRBV5-1 and TRBJ1-1, with 9 positions matching TRBD1. The CDR3 extends over 14 amino acids. V shed 2 bases, J shed 4 bases, and the junction held 3 bases outside the gene matches. CDR1 is SGHRS, CDR2 YFSETQ, per germline. The CDR3 protein is CASSFRGQGTEAFF. CDR3 nucleotides: TGCGCCAGCAGCTTTCGGGGACAGGGCACTGAAGCTTTCTTT.

The gene calls are TRBV10-3 and TRBJ1-5; D gene uncertain. Trimming took off 2 bases at V and 2 bases at J, with 10 bases between the two ends. The CDR3 consists of 15 residues. From germline, CDR1 is ENHRY and CDR2 SYGVKD. The CDR3 sequence: CAISEALRGNQPQHF. The CDR3 DNA follows: TGTGCCATCAGTGAGGCTTTAAGAGGCAATCAGCCCCAGCATTTT.

The genes are TRBV13 and TRBJ2-1, with TRBD2 matching 9 bases. The germline gives CDR1 PRHDT, CDR2 FYEKMQ (reference sequence). This CDR3 is built from 20 residues. V was clipped by 3 bases and J by 2 bases; unmatched bases: 17. Written as DNA, the CDR3 is TGTGCCAGCAGCTTGTGGTTCCTTAGCGGGAGCGTCCACCCCTACAATGAGCAGTTCTTC. Translated, it gives CASSLWFLSGSVHPYNEQFF. Complete variable domain (other parts from reference TRBV13 and TRBJ2-1): AAGVIQSPRHLIKEKRETATLKCYPIPRHDTVYWYQQGPGQDPQFLISFYEKMQSDKGSIPDRFSAQQFSDYHSELNMSSLELGDSALYFCASSLWFLSGSVHPYNEQFFGPGTRLTVL.

V gene TRBV3-1 (or the pseudogene TRBV3-2) combines with J gene TRBJ2-7; the D gene is possibly TRBD2 (6 bases). The CDR3 totals 12 residues. Per the germline V gene, CDR1 is LGHDT and CDR2 is YNNKEL (reference sequence). Trimming cost V 1 base and J 5 bases, with 6 bases left between them. The CDR3 DNA reads as TGTGCCAGCAGCCAAGGGGGGGACGAGCAGTACTTC. This gives the protein CASSQGGDEQYF.

The CDR3 nucleotides are TGTGCCAGTAGTCCCGCCGTAGACTTTGGGTCACCCCTCCACTTT. It is translated as CASSPAVDFGSPLHF. The chain employs TRBV19 and TRBJ1-6; D gene unclear. Per the germline V gene, CDR1 is LNHDA and CDR2 is SQIVND (reference sequence). V lost 5 bases and J 10 bases, leaving 18 bases between the germline ends. CDR3 length: 15 amino acids.

This clone was seen once. This chain joins TRBV11-2 and TRBJ2-7; 10 bases are a match to TRBD2. Germline V gene sequence: CDR1 SGHAT, CDR2 FQNNGV. The V gene end was trimmed by 1 base and the J gene end by 2 bases; junction bases not matched to a gene: 5. This CDR3 has 16 amino acids. CDR3: CASSLGALAGAYEQYF. CDR3 in DNA: TGTGCCAGCAGCTTAGGGGCCCTAGCGGGAGCCTACGAGCAGTACTTC.

V usage is TRBV2 and J usage is TRBJ2-7; the D is unclear. Germline CDR1 reads SNHLY; CDR2 reads FYNNEI. This CDR3 spans 12 amino acids. Between the trimmed V and J ends, which lost 8 bases and 0 bases, there was a span of 8 bases. The CDR3 region is CASGRSSYEQYF. Here the CDR3 DNA reads TGTGCCAGCGGCAGGTCCTCCTACGAGCAGTACTTC.

The chain links TRBV5-4 to TRBJ2-7; 8 bases line up with TRBD1. The V segment lost 2 bases and the J segment 1 base; nucleotides outside the gene matches: 8. The CDR3 is made up of 16 amino acids. The germline CDR1 and CDR2 sequences are SGHNT and YYREEE (reference sequence). The CDR3, as DNA: TGTGCCAGCAGCTTATCTCAGGGGGCTGCATCCTACGAGCAGTACTTC. It codes for CASSLSQGAASYEQYF.

The rearrangement joins TRBV3-1 (or the pseudogene TRBV3-2) to TRBJ1-5; D is undetermined. This CDR3 comprises 14 residues. CDR1 and CDR2 from the germline V gene are LGHDT and YNNKEL (reference sequence). Trimming shortened V by 1 base and J by 3 bases, and 7 bases separated the two germline ends. CDR3 amino acids: CASSQGSINQPQHF. The CDR3 bases are TGTGCCAGCAGCCAAGGGTCCATCAATCAGCCCCAGCATTTT.

The chain combines TRBV7-3 with TRBJ2-5; no reliable D call. The ends were cut back, 6 bases at V and 0 bases at J, with 8 bases in the middle. In germline, CDR1 is SGHTA, CDR2 FQGTGA. The CDR3 extends over 13 amino acids. The CDR3: CASSFEYQETQYF. The CDR3, as DNA: TGTGCCAGCAGTTTCGAGTACCAAGAGACCCAGTACTTC.

The chain links TRBV5-5 to TRBJ2-5, with 7 bases fitting TRBD2. From germline, CDR1 is SGHKS and CDR2 YYEKEE (reference sequence). This CDR3 region has 15 residues. The V segment lost 4 bases and the J segment 4 bases; nucleotides outside the gene matches: 10. As DNA, the CDR3 is TGTGCCAGCAGCCGCGGGCCGACTAGCCGAGAGACCCAGTACTTC. This codes for CASSRGPTSRETQYF.

V is TRBV9 and J is TRBJ1-6; no clear D gene. CDR3 length equals 16 residues. Trimming stripped 0 bases from V and 2 bases from J, with 9 bases between. Germline V gene lookup returns CDR1 SGDLS and CDR2 YYNGEE. The CDR3 coding sequence is TGTGCCAGCAGCGTAGGTCAGGTCCCCTATAATTCACCCCTCCACTTT. Amino acid sequence: CASSVGQVPYNSPLHF.

The V gene is TRBV9, the J gene TRBJ1-1; tentatively, D is TRBD1 (5 bases). The CDR3 runs 19 residues. Germline values: CDR1 SGDLS, CDR2 YYNGEE. The germline V and J ends were trimmed by 0 bases and 4 bases, with 25 bases remaining between them. CDR3 region: CASSVGVGRDFGWGTEAFF. CDR3 nucleotides: TGTGCCAGCAGCGTAGGAGTAGGCAGGGATTTCGGATGGGGCACTGAAGCTTTCTTT.

This rearrangement joins TRBV9 to TRBJ2-1, with a weak D call TRBD2 (7 bases). V lost 0 bases, J lost 4 bases, and 17 bases lay in between. CDR3 length: 17 amino acids. Germline V gene lookup returns CDR1 SGDLS and CDR2 YYNGEE. The CDR3 protein is CASSVATGTTAYNEQFF. CDR3 nucleotides: TGTGCCAGCAGCGTAGCTACAGGGACTACCGCATACAATGAGCAGTTCTTC.

The chain recombines TRBV29-1 with TRBJ2-1; D call uncertain. The CDR3 totals 12 residues. Germline V CDR1 and CDR2: SQVTM, ANQGSEA. Trimming removed 7 bases at V and 8 bases at J, with 15 bases between. CDR3 in DNA: TGCAGCGGGACCACACCGTGGGATGAGCAGTTCTTC. Its protein is CSGTTPWDEQFF.

The V call is TRBV6-4, the J call TRBJ1-1; tentative D call: TRBD1 (6 bases). The V and J ends lost 6 bases and 3 bases respectively, with 11 bases between them. Germline CDR1 is MRHNA and CDR2 is SNTAGT. The CDR3 loop spans 13 amino acids. The CDR3 nucleotides read TGTGCCAGCAGGGTAAACAGGGACACTGAAGCTTTCTTT. Its translation: CASRVNRDTEAFF.

V and J are TRBV5-5 and TRBJ2-7, with 9 nucleotides matching TRBD1. The germline V gene has CDR1 SGHKS and CDR2 YYEKEE (reference sequence). This CDR3 has 15 residues. V lost 3 bases to trimming and J lost 0 bases; unmatched junction nucleotides: 4. CDR3 sequence (DNA): TGTGCCAGCAGCTGGGGGACAGGGATCTCCTACGAGCAGTACTTC. As protein: CASSWGTGISYEQYF.

The genes are TRBV6-1 and TRBJ2-1; perhaps TRBD1 as D (5 bases). Deletions cut 2 bases from V and 0 bases from J, with 8 bases between. CDR1 and CDR2 (germline): MNHNS, SASEGT. This CDR3 contains 15 residues. The CDR3 here is CASSELQGSYNEQFF. DNA for the CDR3: TGTGCCAGCAGTGAACTCCAGGGCTCCTACAATGAGCAGTTCTTC.

The chain uses TRBV5-5 and TRBJ1-5; the D gene is possibly TRBD1 (5 bases). The ends were cut back, 4 bases at V and 5 bases at J, with 13 bases in the middle. Germline CDR1 and CDR2: SGHKS and YYEKEE (reference sequence). CDR3 length: 14 residues. The CDR3 nucleotides read TGTGCCAGCAGCCCCTGGCAGGGAGATCAGCCCCAGCATTTT. Residues: CASSPWQGDQPQHF. Using reference TRBV5-5 and TRBJ1-5 for the parts outside the CDR3, the full variable domain is DAGVTQSPTHLIKTRGQQVTLRCSPISGHKSVSWYQQVLGQGPQFIFQYYEKEERGRGNFPDRFSARQFPNYSSELNVNALLLGDSALYLCASSPWQGDQPQHFGDGTRLSIL.

The chain combines TRBV6-2 or TRBV6-3 with TRBJ2-7, with D maybe TRBD1 (6 bases). This CDR3 comprises 13 residues. Germline V lookup: CDR1 MNHEY, CDR2 SVGEGT. V lost 2 bases, J lost 2 bases, and 7 bases lay in between. CDR3 loop: CASSYGQPYEQYF. In nucleotides, the CDR3 is TGTGCCAGCAGTTACGGACAGCCCTACGAGCAGTACTTC.

Written as DNA, the CDR3 is TGCGCCAGCAGCACCGGGGGGTCGGCAGATACGCAGTATTTT. Translation gives CASSTGGSADTQYF. The chain links TRBV5-1 to TRBJ2-3; 7 nucleotides agree with TRBD2. Trimming cost V 4 bases and J 4 bases; bases outside gene matches: 6. Germline V gives CDR1 SGHRS, CDR2 YFSETQ. This CDR3 comprises 14 residues. The full variable domain, with the rest looked up from reference TRBV5-1 and TRBJ2-3, is KAGVTQTPRYLIKTRGQQVTLSCSPISGHRSVSWYQQTPGQGLQFLFEYFSETQRNKGNFPGRFSGRQFSNSRSEMNVSTLELGDSALYLCASSTGGSADTQYFGPGTRLTVL.

The V call is TRBV5-1, the J call TRBJ2-7; 11 bases map to TRBD2. Germline-derived CDR1 and CDR2 are SGHRS and YFSETQ. The CDR3 is 14 residues long. The V segment lost 5 bases and the J segment 4 bases; nucleotides outside the gene matches: 5. CDR3 in DNA: TGCGCCAGCAGTCAAACTAGCGGGAGTTACGAGCAGTACTTC. Its protein is CASSQTSGSYEQYF. Full variable domain (remainder filled in from reference TRBV5-1 and TRBJ2-7): KAGVTQTPRYLIKTRGQQVTLSCSPISGHRSVSWYQQTPGQGLQFLFEYFSETQRNKGNFPGRFSGRQFSNSRSEMNVSTLELGDSALYLCASSQTSGSYEQYFGPGTRLTVT.

V gene TRBV12-3 or TRBV12-4 combines with J gene TRBJ1-2, with unresolved D. The CDR3 covers 12 residues. Trimming removed 4 bases from V and 8 bases from J, with 11 bases in between. The CDR3 DNA is TGTGCCAGCAGTTCCCACGGCTCGGGCTACACCTTC. This translates into CASSSHGSGYTF.

The chain joins TRBV11-2 to TRBJ2-2; the match to TRBD1 covers 7 bases. The trim removed 2 bases at V and 1 base at J, leaving 4 bases unmatched. Looked up from germline, CDR1 is SGHAT and CDR2 is FQNNGV. The CDR3 covers 16 residues. The CDR3 nucleotides read TGTGCCAGCAGCTTAAGGGGACAGCAGAACACCGGGGAGCTGTTTTTT. It codes for CASSLRGQQNTGELFF.

The chain links TRBV19 to TRBJ2-6, with a weak D call TRBD1 (5 bases). V was clipped by 4 bases and J by 4 bases, with 14 bases between them. Looked up from germline, CDR1 is LNHDA and CDR2 is SQIVND (reference sequence). The CDR3 is made up of 16 amino acids. The CDR3 bases are TGTGCCAGTAGTAAGACAGCCCCCGCAGGGGCCAACGTCCTGACTTTC. This sequence encodes CASSKTAPAGANVLTF.